The 24 T cell receptor beta chains in this list originate from one sample, sequenced in a study of CD8 T cells in Susac syndrome. With random hexamers, reverse transcription was performed on about 0.5 to 1 ug of RNA. TCRdb recomputed calls from the immunoSEQ multiplex PCR reads with MiXCR, one row per CDR3 protein. The profile shows 250,000 to 300,000 distinct CDR3 sequences, about 88% of them singletons. The sequenced sample was CD8+ T cells from PBMCs. These receptors all come from a human donor with multiple sclerosis.

The J gene is TRBJ1-1, the V gene TRBV27; D is uncertain. Germline V CDR1 and CDR2: MNHEY, SMNVEV (reference sequence). The length of the CDR3 is 14 residues. Trimming pared 2 bases from V and 1 base from J, leaving 8 bases between. The CDR3, as DNA: TGTGCCAGCAGTTTAAGTGGGAGGAACACTGAAGCTTTCTTT. Translation: CASSLSGRNTEAFF.

This clonotype was seen only a few times. The chain links TRBV27 to TRBJ2-7, with D possibly being TRBD1 or TRBD2 (5 bases each). Germline CDR1 reads MNHEY; CDR2 reads SMNVEV (reference sequence). V shed 6 bases and J shed 2 bases, with 11 bases lying between them. This CDR3 is 13 amino acids long. CDR3 DNA: TGTGCCAGCAGGGGGACCCTTACCTACGAGCAGTACTTC. It yields the protein CASRGTLTYEQYF.

The V call is TRBV12-3 or TRBV12-4, the J call TRBJ1-5; D gene uncertain. V was shortened by 2 bases and J by 3 bases, with 17 bases between the two germline ends. This CDR3 contains 17 residues. In DNA, the CDR3 is TGTGCCAGCAGTTTAACGGGCCAATTGGCCTCCAATCAGCCCCAGCATTTT. Its translation is CASSLTGQLASNQPQHF.

The rearrangement uses TRBV10-3 and TRBJ2-4; TRBD2 matches 10 bases. CDR3 length: 16 amino acids. With V trimmed by 3 bases and J by 6 bases, 8 bases remained unmatched. From germline, CDR1 is ENHRY and CDR2 SYGVKD. CDR3 DNA sequence: TGTGCCATCAGTGATGAATCTAGCGGGAGAATAAACATTCAGTACTTC. This gives the protein CAISDESSGRINIQYF.

V is TRBV28 and J is TRBJ2-7; tentative D call: TRBD1 (5 bases). The V gene's germline CDR1 is MDHEN and CDR2 SYDVKM. The CDR3 consists of 16 residues. The V and J ends lost 3 bases and 3 bases respectively, with 18 bases between them. CDR3 region: CASSLEYRTTNYEQYF. The CDR3 coding sequence is TGTGCCAGCAGTTTGGAATACAGGACCACAAACTACGAGCAGTACTTC. Based on the CDR3 plus reference TRBV28 and TRBJ2-7, the full variable domain is DVKVTQSSRYLVKRTGEKVFLECVQDMDHENMFWYRQDPGLGLRLIYFSYDVKMKEKGDIPEGYSVSREKKERFSLILESASTNQTSMYLCASSLEYRTTNYEQYFGPGTRLTVT.

J is TRBJ2-7 and V is TRBV9, with D unclear. CDR1 is SGDLS, CDR2 YYNGEE, per germline. The CDR3 totals 15 residues. V was pared by 3 bases and J by 1 base, with 14 bases between. The CDR3 is CASSAAPFGSYEQYF. The DNA of the CDR3 is TGTGCCAGCAGCGCAGCCCCTTTTGGATCCTACGAGCAGTACTTC. The complete variable domain, with remaining parts taken from reference TRBV9 and TRBJ2-7, reads DSGVTQTPKHLITATGQRVTLRCSPRSGDLSVYWYQQSLDQGLQFLIQYYNGEERAKGNILERFSAQQFPDLHSELNLSSLELGDSALYFCASSAAPFGSYEQYFGPGTRLTVT.

The rearrangement links TRBV20-1 to TRBJ2-3, with 10 bases identical to TRBD2. This CDR3 contains 14 residues. Germline V gene sequence: CDR1 DFQATT, CDR2 SNEGSKA (reference sequence). Trimming cost V 5 bases and J 3 bases; bases outside gene matches: 5. The CDR3 bases are TGCAGTGCTCGTAAGCGGGAGGGGACAGATACGCAGTATTTT. Residues: CSARKREGTDTQYF.

The J gene is TRBJ1-3, the V gene TRBV7-8, with 9 bases identical to TRBD1. V shed 6 bases and J 3 bases; nucleotides not matched to a gene: 6. Germline V CDR1 and CDR2: SGHVS, FQNEAQ. This CDR3 spans 15 amino acids. The CDR3 nucleotides are TGTGCCAGCAGAATCGACAGGGGGATTGGAAACACCATATATTTT. Its translation: CASRIDRGIGNTIYF.

V and J are TRBV7-9 and TRBJ2-1, with 7 bases identical to TRBD1. The ends lost 10 bases at V and 3 bases at J; junction bases unmatched: 6. The germline V gene has CDR1 SEHNR and CDR2 FQNEAQ (reference sequence). The CDR3 loop spans 13 amino acids. CDR3 in DNA: TGTGCCACGTCCGGGACAGACTACAATGAGCAGTTCTTC. It is translated as CATSGTDYNEQFF. Complete variable domain (other parts from reference TRBV7-9 and TRBJ2-1): DTGVSQNPRHKITKRGQNVTFRCDPISEHNRLYWYRQTLGQGPEFLTYFQNEAQLEKSRLLSDRFSAERPKGSFSTLEIQRTEQGDSAMYLCATSGTDYNEQFFGPGTRLTVL.

This rearrangement joins TRBV12-3 or TRBV12-4 to TRBJ2-2; tentative D call: TRBD1 (6 bases). The CDR3 has 17 residues. V lost 2 bases and J lost 6, with 19 bases in between. The CDR3 here is CASSLFLGGATSGELFF. The DNA of the CDR3 is TGTGCCAGCAGTTTATTCTTAGGGGGTGCCACTTCCGGGGAGCTGTTTTTT.

This clonotype came up a few times. The genes are TRBV27 and TRBJ2-3; 9 bases line up with TRBD2. Trimming at V came to 2 bases and at J to 1 base, leaving 4 bases not matched to a gene. The germline V gene encodes CDR1 MNHEY and CDR2 SMNVEV (reference sequence). The CDR3 extends over 16 amino acids. The CDR3 region is CASSLLLAGGTDTQYF. As DNA, the CDR3 is TGTGCCAGCAGTTTACTGTTAGCGGGAGGCACAGATACGCAGTATTTT.

This sequence joins TRBV2 and TRBJ2-1; the match to TRBD2 covers 10 bases. The V segment lost 2 bases and the J segment 8 bases; nucleotides outside the gene matches: 6. The CDR3 spans 15 residues. In germline, CDR1 is SNHLY, CDR2 FYNNEI. The CDR3 protein is CASSELLAGEYEQFF. In DNA, the CDR3 is TGTGCCAGCAGTGAACTGCTAGCGGGAGAGTATGAGCAGTTCTTC.

The V gene is TRBV20-1, the J gene TRBJ1-1; tentative D call: TRBD1 (6 bases). CDR3 length equals 14 residues. CDR1 DFQATT and CDR2 SNEGSKA come from the germline V gene (reference sequence). Trimming cost V 2 bases and J 5 bases, with 15 bases left between them. Here the CDR3 DNA reads TGCAGTGCTAGATCACGCCGGGGGCCAACTGAAGCTTTCTTT. Translated, it gives CSARSRRGPTEAFF.

This sequence joins TRBV7-9 and TRBJ2-7, with TRBD2 matching 10 bases. Losses at the gene ends were 5 bases for V and 3 bases for J; bases not matched to a gene: 7. The CDR3 spans 15 residues. Germline V gives CDR1 SEHNR, CDR2 FQNEAQ (reference sequence). Here the CDR3 DNA reads TGTGCCAGCAGCGGTACTAGCGGGATACTCTACGAGCAGTACTTC. Translating it yields CASSGTSGILYEQYF.

The chain joins TRBV28 to TRBJ2-4, with 7 nucleotides matching TRBD2. This CDR3 spans 17 amino acids. Germline V gene lookup returns CDR1 MDHEN and CDR2 SYDVKM. The V segment lost 0 bases and the J segment 1 base; nucleotides outside the gene matches: 6. The chain's CDR3 is CASSLWGGSLAKNIQYF. CDR3 nucleotides: TGTGCCAGCAGTTTATGGGGCGGGAGCCTGGCCAAAAACATTCAGTACTTC.

This chain connects TRBV9 to TRBJ2-1, with 10 positions matching TRBD2. V shed 2 bases, J shed 9 bases, and the junction held 17 bases outside the gene matches. This CDR3 has 18 residues. Germline values: CDR1 SGDLS, CDR2 YYNGEE. This CDR3 is CASSVRSSGSPLHSEQFF. The CDR3 coding sequence is TGTGCCAGCAGCGTCCGGTCTAGCGGGAGCCCCCTGCATAGTGAGCAGTTCTTC.

This clonotype has only a few counts. The chain recombines TRBV27 with TRBJ1-5; D perhaps matches TRBD1 (6 bases). CDR1 MNHEY and CDR2 SMNVEV come from the germline V gene (reference sequence). This CDR3 contains 16 residues. Deletions cut 3 bases from V and 5 bases from J, with 17 bases between. The CDR3 here is CASSFVGGEGDQPQHF. The CDR3 DNA reads TGTGCCAGCAGTTTTGTCGGGGGGGAGGGGGATCAGCCCCAGCATTTT.

The table lists this clonotype with a count of one. The chain couples TRBV12-3 or TRBV12-4 to TRBJ1-5; no clear D. This CDR3 contains 14 residues. The ends were cut back, 6 bases at V and 2 bases at J, with 11 bases in the middle. CDR3 DNA: TGTGCCAGCAGCTTGGGTAGCCGCAATCAGCCCCAGCATTTT. This gives the protein CASSLGSRNQPQHF.

This chain joins TRBV7-2 and TRBJ2-3; a weak D match, TRBD1 (6 bases). V lost 3 bases to trimming and J lost 5 bases, with 12 bases between them. CDR1 is SGHTA and CDR2 is FQGNSA in the germline V gene. CDR3 length: 14 amino acids. CDR3 bases: TGTGCCAGCAGCTTCCAGGGACACCTAGATACGCAGTATTTT. Its protein product is CASSFQGHLDTQYF.

This clonotype showed up just a few times. The chain links TRBV18 to TRBJ1-1; 9 nucleotides agree with TRBD1. This CDR3 has 15 amino acids. Germline loops: CDR1 KGHSH, CDR2 LQKENI. V was clipped by 5 bases and J by 6 bases; unmatched bases: 10. Written as DNA, the CDR3 is TGTGCCAGCTCATCAACCGGGACAGGGTTCCCTGAAGCTTTCTTT. Amino acids: CASSSTGTGFPEAFF.

The chain recombines TRBV19 with TRBJ1-1; D gene ambiguous. Germline CDR1 is LNHDA and CDR2 is SQIVND (reference sequence). The V gene lost 0 bases and the J gene lost 1 base, with 21 bases spanning the gap. The CDR3 is made up of 19 amino acids. This CDR3 is CASSIDLETPGTANTEAFF. CDR3 DNA sequence: TGTGCCAGTAGTATAGATTTGGAGACCCCCGGAACAGCGAACACTGAAGCTTTCTTT.

V and J are TRBV27 and TRBJ2-7; the match to TRBD1 covers 7 bases. Germline CDR1 MNHEY, CDR2 SMNVEV (reference sequence). The length of the CDR3 is 15 residues. The ends lost 7 bases at V and 7 bases at J; junction bases unmatched: 16. Written as DNA, the CDR3 is TGTGCCAGCATTGGTCGGACAGGCTCGAGGACAGAGCAGTACTTC. Protein sequence: CASIGRTGSRTEQYF.

The CDR3 DNA sequence: TGTGCCAGCAGTCCCGGACAGGGTCCCTACAATGAGCAGTTCTTC. It codes for CASSPGQGPYNEQFF. The V gene is TRBV28, the J gene TRBJ2-1; 8 bases map to TRBD1. V lost 5 bases to trimming and J lost 2 bases; unmatched junction nucleotides: 5. The length of the CDR3 is 15 residues. Germline CDR1 and CDR2: MDHEN and SYDVKM. Based on the CDR3 plus reference TRBV28 and TRBJ2-1, the full variable domain is DVKVTQSSRYLVKRTGEKVFLECVQDMDHENMFWYRQDPGLGLRLIYFSYDVKMKEKGDIPEGYSVSREKKERFSLILESASTNQTSMYLCASSPGQGPYNEQFFGPGTRLTVL.

This chain uses TRBV5-6 with TRBJ1-3; D might be TRBD1 (5 bases). Trimming shortened V by 3 bases and J by 2 bases, and 12 bases separated the two germline ends. This CDR3 contains 15 residues. Germline CDR1 is SGHDT and CDR2 is YYEEEE. The CDR3 DNA reads as TGTGCCAGCAGCTCAGGGCTTTCGACTGGAAACACCATATATTTT. Translation: CASSSGLSTGNTIYF.